One and the same sample provided the 27 T cell receptor beta chains below, sequenced in a study of blood T cell repertoires in COVID-19. Sequencing used immunoSEQ multiplex PCR; TCRdb keeps in-frame clones, though not all of them. The sample shows approximately 160,000 clones, approximately 80% of them seen only once. Sequenced material: PBMCs or T cells enriched from blood (not recorded which). The receptor source for this set is a woman aged 50 to 65 who had recovered from COVID-19.

The DNA for the CDR3 is TGTGCCAGCAGACCAACAGGGAGTGAGACCCAGTACTTC. Translating it yields CASRPTGSETQYF. The rearrangement uses TRBV11-3 and TRBJ2-5; a possible D gene is TRBD1 (6 bases). From germline, CDR1 is SGHNT and CDR2 YENEEA. Trimming stripped 6 bases from V and 5 bases from J, with 13 bases between. The CDR3 consists of 13 residues. The full variable domain, its missing parts supplied by reference TRBV11-3 and TRBJ2-5, is EAGVVQSPRYKIIEKKQPVAFWCNPISGHNTLYWYLQNLGQGPELLIRYENEEAVDDSQLPKDRFSAERLKGVDSTLKIQPAELGDSAVYLCASRPTGSETQYFGPGTRLLVL.

Ten or more counts support this clone. The rearrangement uses TRBV6-2 or TRBV6-3 and TRBJ2-1; 10 bases line up with TRBD2. CDR3 length: 16 amino acids. From germline, CDR1 is MNHEY and CDR2 SVGEGT. Trimming took 5 bases from V and 6 from J; bases not matched to a gene: 10. The DNA of the CDR3 is TGTGCCAGCAGTAGCCCGGGACTAGCGACTTCCAATGAGCAGTTCTTC. It encodes CASSSPGLATSNEQFF.

This clone turned up a few times. The chain combines TRBV9 with TRBJ2-7; the match to TRBD2 covers 9 bases. The CDR3 is made up of 15 amino acids. Trimming removed 4 bases from V and 2 bases from J; junction bases left unmatched: 7. Germline V gene sequence: CDR1 SGDLS, CDR2 YYNGEE. This CDR3 is CASSPQSGGPYEQYF. The CDR3 coding sequence is TGTGCCAGCAGCCCCCAGAGCGGGGGGCCCTACGAGCAGTACTTC.

The chain is built from TRBV19 and TRBJ1-1, with D possibly TRBD1 on 6 matching bases. The V gene lost 4 bases and the J gene lost 8 bases, with 20 bases spanning the gap. This CDR3 has 15 amino acids. CDR1 LNHDA and CDR2 SQIVND come from the germline V gene (reference sequence). The CDR3 DNA is TGTGCCAGTAGTACTATCCGAACCGGGACACCCGAAGCTTTCTTT. Translating gives CASSTIRTGTPEAFF.

CDR3 nucleotides: TGTGCCAGCAGCCAAGTTAGAGACAACCCGGGAGGCTACGAGCAGTACTTC. It specifies CASSQVRDNPGGYEQYF. The gene calls are TRBV14 and TRBJ2-7, with 7 bases identical to TRBD2. Germline-derived CDR1 and CDR2 are SGHDN and FVKESK. Losses at the gene ends were 1 base for V and 3 bases for J; bases not matched to a gene: 12. The CDR3 contains 17 residues.

This clone was seen only once. The chain is built from TRBV19 and TRBJ2-7; D unclear. Trimming removed 1 base from V and 3 bases from J, with 10 bases in between. CDR3 length: 14 residues. Germline CDR1 LNHDA, CDR2 SQIVND (reference sequence). The CDR3 loop is CASSIAQQSYEQYF. DNA of the CDR3: TGTGCCAGTAGTATAGCTCAACAGAGCTACGAGCAGTACTTC.

The chain recombines TRBV5-4 with TRBJ1-1; D is undetermined. With 4 bases removed from V and 0 bases from J, the gap between germline ends came to 7 bases. CDR1 is SGHNT, CDR2 YYREEE, per germline (reference sequence). This CDR3 comprises 13 residues. The CDR3 DNA follows: TGTGCCAGCAGCCTAGAAATGAACACTGAAGCTTTCTTT. This sequence encodes CASSLEMNTEAFF. Full variable domain (outside the CDR3, taken from reference TRBV5-4 and TRBJ1-1): ETGVTQSPTHLIKTRGQQVTLRCSSQSGHNTVSWYQQALGQGPQFIFQYYREEENGRGNFPPRFSGLQFPNYSSELNVNALELDDSALYLCASSLEMNTEAFFGQGTRLTVV.

The CDR3 sequence: CASSLALDRAEAFF. CDR3 nucleotide sequence: TGTGCCAGCAGCTTGGCCTTAGACAGGGCTGAAGCTTTCTTT. The chain combines TRBV5-5 with TRBJ1-1; 7 positions match TRBD1. Unmatched junction bases numbered 5, after V lost 0 bases and J lost 6 bases. The CDR3 length is 14 residues. Germline V gene sequence: CDR1 SGHKS, CDR2 YYEKEE (reference sequence).

The chain has TRBV12-5 and TRBJ1-1; TRBD1 agrees at 7 bases. Germline V lookup: CDR1 LGHNT, CDR2 FRNRAP. The CDR3 loop spans 13 amino acids. The trim removed 7 bases at V and 2 bases at J, leaving 4 bases unmatched. The CDR3 spells CASAPGGNTEAFF. In nucleotides, the CDR3 is TGTGCTAGTGCCCCAGGGGGAAACACTGAAGCTTTCTTT.

V and J are TRBV27 and TRBJ2-7, with D perhaps TRBD2 (7 bases). CDR3 size: 13 residues. CDR1 is MNHEY and CDR2 is SMNVEV in the germline V gene (reference sequence). V dropped 5 bases and J dropped 4 bases, with 12 bases sitting between them. CDR3 region: CASSVQGGYEQYF. The CDR3 region has the DNA TGTGCCAGCAGTGTACAGGGAGGGTACGAGCAGTACTTC.

This clone was seen a single time. The J gene is TRBJ1-5, the V gene TRBV18, with D perhaps matching TRBD1 (5 bases). The CDR3 extends over 17 amino acids. Germline V gene lookup returns CDR1 KGHSH and CDR2 LQKENI. V gave up 2 bases and J gave up 0 bases, with 14 bases separating them. The CDR3 here is CASSPYVGADSNQPQHF. The DNA of the CDR3 is TGTGCCAGCTCACCATATGTTGGGGCGGATAGCAATCAGCCCCAGCATTTT.

V is TRBV7-8 and J is TRBJ2-7, with TRBD2 matching 11 bases. The CDR3 runs 16 residues. From germline, CDR1 is SGHVS and CDR2 FQNEAQ. With V trimmed by 5 bases and J by 0 bases, 6 bases remained unmatched. The DNA for the CDR3 is TGTGCCAGCAGCGCGACCCTAGCGGGAGGCTCCTACGAGCAGTACTTC. Translating it yields CASSATLAGGSYEQYF.

CDR3 DNA: TGTGCCAGCAGCGCTACTAGAGCCGGGGAGCTGTTTTTT. Translating gives CASSATRAGELFF. V is TRBV7-8 and J is TRBJ2-2; a possible D gene is TRBD2 (5 bases). Trimming shortened V by 5 bases and J by 6 bases, and 10 bases separated the two germline ends. Germline CDR1 is SGHVS and CDR2 is FQNEAQ. CDR3 length: 13 residues.

J is TRBJ1-2 and V is TRBV28; D might be TRBD1 (5 bases). The CDR3 totals 11 residues. CDR1 is MDHEN, CDR2 SYDVKM, per germline. V lost 6 bases, J lost 8 bases, and 10 bases lay in between. CDR3: CASRGLLGYTF. CDR3 DNA sequence: TGTGCCAGCAGGGGGCTGTTGGGCTACACCTTC.

V gene TRBV6-5 combines with J gene TRBJ2-3, with D uncertain. Between the trimmed V and J ends, which lost 6 bases and 2 bases, there was a span of 12 bases. This CDR3 contains 14 residues. The V gene's germline CDR1 is MNHEY and CDR2 SVGAGI. The CDR3 loop is CASRLQINTDTQYF. The CDR3 DNA sequence: TGTGCCAGCAGATTACAAATTAACACAGATACGCAGTATTTT.

This clone occurred once. The chain joins TRBV9 to TRBJ1-1; D remains ambiguous. CDR3 length: 13 residues. V lost 1 base, J lost 6 bases, and 10 bases lay in between. CDR1 SGDLS and CDR2 YYNGEE come from the germline V gene. CDR3 residues: CASSVSTNPEAFF. The CDR3, as DNA: TGTGCCAGCAGCGTAAGCACCAATCCTGAAGCTTTCTTT.

The chain has TRBV19 and TRBJ2-7; TRBD2 agrees at 9 bases. The CDR3 spans 14 residues. In germline, CDR1 is LNHDA, CDR2 SQIVND (reference sequence). V was clipped by 2 bases and J by 5 bases; unmatched bases: 4. The CDR3 sequence is CASSIRGRADEQYF. The DNA for the CDR3 is TGTGCCAGTAGTATACGCGGGAGGGCCGACGAGCAGTACTTC.

The CDR3 region has the DNA TGTGCCAGCAGCCAAGAACGAGGGTTCGCTAATTCACCCCTCCACTTT. Protein sequence: CASSQERGFANSPLHF. The chain is built from TRBV3-1 (or the pseudogene TRBV3-2) and TRBJ1-6, with D uncertain. The CDR3 is 16 amino acids. Trimming took 0 bases from V and 6 from J, leaving 12 bases between them. Per the germline V gene, CDR1 is LGHDT and CDR2 is YNNKEL (reference sequence).

The chain recombines TRBV29-1 with TRBJ1-3, with D perhaps matching TRBD1 (6 bases). The length of the CDR3 is 13 residues. Trimming pared 7 bases from V and 1 base from J, leaving 11 bases between. CDR1 SQVTM and CDR2 ANQGSEA come from the germline V gene. CDR3 nucleotide sequence: TGCAGCGCCAGGGGCATTTCTGGAAACACCATATATTTT. Translation gives CSARGISGNTIYF.

J is TRBJ2-3 and V is TRBV5-1, with TRBD2 as a possible D gene (6 bases). The germline gives CDR1 SGHRS, CDR2 YFSETQ. The V end lost 4 bases, the J end lost 0 bases, and 9 bases lay between the germline ends. The CDR3 is 14 amino acids. The CDR3 DNA sequence: TGCGCCAGCAGCGTCGGGACTAGCACAGATACGCAGTATTTT. Its translation is CASSVGTSTDTQYF.

This clone was observed a handful of times. CDR3: CASSQVGLGQPQHF. DNA for the CDR3: TGTGCCAGCAGCCAAGTCGGTCTCGGGCAGCCCCAGCATTTT. The chain carries TRBV4-2 and TRBJ1-5; D gene uncertain. The CDR3 sequence is 14 residues long. CDR1 is LGHNA, CDR2 YNFKEQ, per germline. V lost 1 base and J lost 7, with 11 bases in between.

This chain uses TRBV7-9 with TRBJ2-7, with 7 bases matching TRBD1. This CDR3 has 15 amino acids. Germline V gene data show CDR1 as SEHNR and CDR2 as FQNEAQ (reference sequence). V lost 5 bases to trimming and J lost 0 bases; unmatched junction nucleotides: 7. The CDR3 loop reads CASSPSGGSSYEQYF. The CDR3 nucleotides are TGTGCCAGCAGCCCCTCAGGGGGTAGCTCCTACGAGCAGTACTTC.

This chain connects TRBV28 to TRBJ1-1; D gene unclear. The CDR3 extends over 12 amino acids. Germline lookup yields CDR1 MDHEN and CDR2 SYDVKM. Trimming pared 8 bases from V and 2 bases from J, leaving 9 bases between. The CDR3 bases are TGTGCCAGCCAGGTTGTTAACACTGAAGCTTTCTTT. This codes for CASQVVNTEAFF.

The rearrangement links TRBV7-2 to TRBJ2-1, with 9 bases aligning to TRBD2. Per the germline V gene, CDR1 is SGHTA and CDR2 is FQGNSA. The CDR3 runs to 14 residues. With V trimmed by 1 base and J by 12 bases, 7 bases remained unmatched. DNA for the CDR3: TGTGCCAGCAGCTTAGTTTGGCGGACTAGCGCGCAGTTCTTC. Amino acid sequence: CASSLVWRTSAQFF.

J is TRBJ2-3 and V is TRBV5-1, with TRBD1 matching 11 bases. J gave up 4 bases and V 4 bases, and 11 bases lay outside the gene matches. Germline V gives CDR1 SGHRS, CDR2 YFSETQ. The CDR3 is made up of 17 amino acids. This CDR3 reads CASSPGTGGFRADTQYF. The CDR3 region has the DNA TGCGCCAGCAGCCCCGGGACAGGGGGATTTAGGGCAGATACGCAGTATTTT.

The chain links TRBV13 to TRBJ2-7; 8 bases are a match to TRBD2. Germline V lookup: CDR1 PRHDT, CDR2 FYEKMQ (reference sequence). V dropped 0 bases and J dropped 5; count of bases not matched to a gene: 3. CDR3 length equals 14 residues. CDR3 amino acids: CASSLGTSDHEQYF. In nucleotides, the CDR3 is TGTGCCAGCAGCTTAGGGACTAGCGACCACGAGCAGTACTTC.

The V call is TRBV18, the J call TRBJ2-5; no definite D call. V was cut by 2 bases and J by 5 bases, with 9 bases left in between. Germline loops: CDR1 KGHSH, CDR2 LQKENI. This CDR3 region has 13 residues. The CDR3 region is CASSPFLSETQYF. The CDR3 DNA is TGTGCCAGCTCACCATTCCTATCGGAGACCCAGTACTTC. Filled out from reference TRBV18 and TRBJ2-5, the complete variable domain reads NAGVMQNPRHLVRRRGQEARLRCSPMKGHSHVYWYRQLPEEGLKFMVYLQKENIIDESGMPKERFSAEFPKEGPSILRIQQVVRGDSAAYFCASSPFLSETQYFGPGTRLLVL.